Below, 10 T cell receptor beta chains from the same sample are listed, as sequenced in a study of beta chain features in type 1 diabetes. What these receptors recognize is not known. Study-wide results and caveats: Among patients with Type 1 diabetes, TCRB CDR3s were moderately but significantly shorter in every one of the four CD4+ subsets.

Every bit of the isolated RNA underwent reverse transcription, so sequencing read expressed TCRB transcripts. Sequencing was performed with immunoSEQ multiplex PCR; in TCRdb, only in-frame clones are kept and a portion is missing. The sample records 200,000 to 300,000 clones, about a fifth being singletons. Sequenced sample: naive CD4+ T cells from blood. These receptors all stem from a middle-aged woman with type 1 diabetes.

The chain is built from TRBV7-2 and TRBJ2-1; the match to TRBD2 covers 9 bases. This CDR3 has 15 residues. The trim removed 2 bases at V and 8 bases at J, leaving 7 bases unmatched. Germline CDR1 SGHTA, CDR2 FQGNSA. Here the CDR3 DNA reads TGTGCCAGCAGCTTATCGGCGGGGGGGCCCCATGAGCAGTTCTTC. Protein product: CASSLSAGGPHEQFF.

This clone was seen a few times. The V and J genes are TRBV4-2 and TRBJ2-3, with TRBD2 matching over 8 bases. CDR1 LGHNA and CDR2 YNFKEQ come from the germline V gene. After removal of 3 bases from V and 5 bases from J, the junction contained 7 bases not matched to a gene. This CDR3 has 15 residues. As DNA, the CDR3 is TGTGCCAGCAGCCAGAGTAGCGGGATTGGAGATACGCAGTATTTT. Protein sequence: CASSQSSGIGDTQYF.

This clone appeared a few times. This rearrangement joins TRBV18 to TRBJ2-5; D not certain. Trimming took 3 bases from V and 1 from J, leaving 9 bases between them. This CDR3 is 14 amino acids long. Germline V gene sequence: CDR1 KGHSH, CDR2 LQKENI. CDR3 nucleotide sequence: TGTGCCAGCTCACCGCCGACTCTCCAAGAGACCCAGTACTTC. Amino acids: CASSPPTLQETQYF. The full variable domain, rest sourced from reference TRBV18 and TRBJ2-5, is NAGVMQNPRHLVRRRGQEARLRCSPMKGHSHVYWYRQLPEEGLKFMVYLQKENIIDESGMPKERFSAEFPKEGPSILRIQQVVRGDSAAYFCASSPPTLQETQYFGPGTRLLVL.

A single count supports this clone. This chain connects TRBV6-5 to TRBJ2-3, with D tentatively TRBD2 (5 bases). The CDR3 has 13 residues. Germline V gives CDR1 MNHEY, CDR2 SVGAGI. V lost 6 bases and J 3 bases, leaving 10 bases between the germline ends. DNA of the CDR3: TGTGCCAGCAGCCCCTCGGGGACAGATACGCAGTATTTT. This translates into CASSPSGTDTQYF.

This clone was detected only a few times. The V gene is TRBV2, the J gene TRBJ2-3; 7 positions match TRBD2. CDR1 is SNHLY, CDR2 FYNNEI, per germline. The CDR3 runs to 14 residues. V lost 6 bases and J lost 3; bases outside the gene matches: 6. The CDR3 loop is CASRRTSNTDTQYF. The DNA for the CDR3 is TGTGCCAGCAGGCGGACTAGTAATACAGATACGCAGTATTTT.

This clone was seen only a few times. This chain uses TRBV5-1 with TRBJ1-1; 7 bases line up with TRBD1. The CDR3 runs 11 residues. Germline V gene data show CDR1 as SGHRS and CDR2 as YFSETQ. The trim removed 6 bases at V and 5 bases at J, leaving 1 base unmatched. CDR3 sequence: CASKGQTEAFF. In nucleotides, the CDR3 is TGCGCCAGCAAGGGACAGACTGAAGCTTTCTTT.

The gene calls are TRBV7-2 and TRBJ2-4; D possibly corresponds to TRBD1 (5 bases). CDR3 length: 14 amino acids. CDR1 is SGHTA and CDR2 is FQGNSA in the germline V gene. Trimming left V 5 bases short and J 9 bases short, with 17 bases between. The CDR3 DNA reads TGTGCCAGCAGCCCGACAGCGCAAATCGGCATTCAGTACTTC. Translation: CASSPTAQIGIQYF.

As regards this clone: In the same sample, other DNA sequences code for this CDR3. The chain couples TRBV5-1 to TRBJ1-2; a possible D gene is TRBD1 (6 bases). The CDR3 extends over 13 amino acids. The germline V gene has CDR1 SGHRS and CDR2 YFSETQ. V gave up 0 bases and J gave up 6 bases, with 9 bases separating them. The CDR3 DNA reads TGCGCCAGCAGCTTGGGGCAGGGGAATGGCTACACCTTC. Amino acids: CASSLGQGNGYTF.

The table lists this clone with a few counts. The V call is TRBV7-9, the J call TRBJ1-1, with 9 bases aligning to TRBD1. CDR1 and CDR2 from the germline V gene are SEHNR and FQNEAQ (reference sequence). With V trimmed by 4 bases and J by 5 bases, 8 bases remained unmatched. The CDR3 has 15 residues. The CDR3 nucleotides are TGTGCCAGCAGCTACACAGGGGGCAGGGGAACTGAAGCTTTCTTT. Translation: CASSYTGGRGTEAFF.

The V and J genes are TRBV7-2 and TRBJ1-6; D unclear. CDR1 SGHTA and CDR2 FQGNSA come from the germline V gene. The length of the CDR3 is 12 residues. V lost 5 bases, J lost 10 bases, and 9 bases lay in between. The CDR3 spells CASSQRTSPLHF. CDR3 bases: TGTGCCAGCAGCCAGCGGACCTCACCCCTCCACTTT.